One sample yielded the 21 T cell receptor beta chains listed below, sequenced in a study of metastatic and nonmetastatic thyroid tumors. All patients were untreated before thyroid surgery. Using MiXCR, TCRdb re-called clones from the PCR reads. The table has tens of thousands of clones, 23% seen once. Sequencing was performed on blood. These receptors all come from a male donor with papillary thyroid cancer or a benign thyroid nodule (not recorded which). Some clones in this sample may be carry-over from other donors' samples.

The chain has TRBV3-1 and TRBJ2-7; 8 bases agree with TRBD1. CDR3 length: 14 residues. The J segment lost 1 base and the V segment lost 4 bases, leaving 3 bases of the junction unmatched. Germline V CDR1 and CDR2: LGHDT, YNNKEL (reference sequence). The CDR3 bases are TGTGCCAGCAGCCCGGACAGGGAATCCTACGAGCAGTACTTC. Its protein product is CASSPDRESYEQYF.

This clone was seen many times. This chain connects TRBV11-3 to TRBJ1-1; D might be TRBD1 (5 bases). This CDR3 is 14 amino acids long. Trimming stripped 5 bases from V and 3 bases from J, with 13 bases between. Per germline, CDR1 SGHNT and CDR2 YENEEA. CDR3 amino acids: CASSLDGGDTEAFF. In nucleotides, the CDR3 is TGTGCCAGCAGCCTGGACGGAGGGGACACTGAAGCTTTCTTT. Together with reference TRBV11-3 and TRBJ1-1, the CDR3 gives the full variable domain: EAGVVQSPRYKIIEKKQPVAFWCNPISGHNTLYWYLQNLGQGPELLIRYENEEAVDDSQLPKDRFSAERLKGVDSTLKIQPAELGDSAVYLCASSLDGGDTEAFFGQGTRLTVV.

Worth noting for this clone: Given a much more abundant clone one base away, this may be a read error. J is TRBJ2-3 and V is TRBV10-3; D may match TRBD1 or TRBD2 (5 bases each). The germline V gene encodes CDR1 ENHRY and CDR2 SYGVKD. The CDR3 contains 13 residues. Here the CDR3 reads CATSTGATDTQYF. CDR3 nucleotides: TGTGCCACCAGTACCGGGGCCACAGATACGCAGTATTTT.

This clone was seen only a few times. The chain employs TRBV6-1 and TRBJ2-1, with 14 bases lining up with TRBD2. CDR1 is MNHNS and CDR2 is SASEGT in the germline V gene. With 5 bases clipped from V and 10 bases from J, the junction kept 4 bases outside the gene matches. The CDR3 has 14 amino acids. CDR3: CASSPGLAGGEQFF. CDR3 nucleotides: TGTGCCAGCAGTCCCGGACTAGCGGGAGGAGAGCAGTTCTTC.

This clone showed up many times. This rearrangement joins TRBV20-1 to TRBJ2-7, with 12 bases aligning to TRBD2. This CDR3 contains 15 residues. The V gene's germline CDR1 is DFQATT and CDR2 SNEGSKA (reference sequence). The trim removed 0 bases at V and 6 bases at J, leaving 6 bases unmatched. Here the CDR3 reads CSARELAGGYFEQYF. The DNA of the CDR3 is TGCAGTGCTAGAGAACTAGCGGGAGGTTATTTCGAGCAGTACTTC.

V gene TRBV19 combines with J gene TRBJ1-5; 8 bases are shared with TRBD1. Germline trimming cut 3 bases from V and 4 bases from J; bases unmatched to any gene: 2. The CDR3 is 14 amino acids. The V gene's germline CDR1 is LNHDA and CDR2 SQIVND (reference sequence). CDR3 region: CASSITGGNQPQHF. The CDR3 coding sequence is TGTGCCAGTAGTATTACAGGGGGGAATCAGCCCCAGCATTTT. The variable domain in full, with the rest retrieved from reference TRBV19 and TRBJ1-5, is DGGITQSPKYLFRKEGQNVTLSCEQNLNHDAMYWYRQDPGQGLRLIYYSQIVNDFQKGDIAEGYSVSREKKESFPLTVTSAQKNPTAFYLCASSITGGNQPQHFGDGTRLSIL.

This clone showed up many times. The V and J genes are TRBV2 and TRBJ2-1; D may be TRBD1 (6 bases). The germline CDR1 and CDR2 sequences are SNHLY and FYNNEI. V lost 0 bases and J 7 bases, leaving 13 bases between the germline ends. The CDR3 runs 15 residues. CDR3 region: CASSEASLRGNEQFF. As DNA, the CDR3 is TGTGCCAGCAGTGAAGCGAGTCTGAGGGGGAATGAGCAGTTCTTC.

This clone has a handful of counts. Written as DNA, the CDR3 is TGTGCCACCCGGGGAGGGACTAGCACAGATACGCAGTATTTT. Translating it yields CATRGGTSTDTQYF. The rearrangement links TRBV24-1 to TRBJ2-3, with TRBD2 identical over 7 bases. The V segment lost 9 bases and the J segment 0 bases; nucleotides outside the gene matches: 5. The CDR3 consists of 14 residues. Germline V gives CDR1 KGHDR, CDR2 SFDVKD.

The genes are TRBV12-3 or TRBV12-4 and TRBJ2-6; the D gene is possibly TRBD1 (5 bases). V was clipped by 6 bases and J by 17 bases, with 26 bases between them. The CDR3 consists of 15 residues. As DNA, the CDR3 is TGTGCCAGCAGCCCTCGACAGACTGGGGCCAACGTAGTGACTTTC. The encoded protein is CASSPRQTGANVVTF.

This sequence joins TRBV20-1 and TRBJ2-7; D remains ambiguous. The V gene's germline CDR1 is DFQATT and CDR2 SNEGSKA (reference sequence). V was clipped by 6 bases and J by 1 base, with 13 bases between them. This CDR3 comprises 13 residues. For the CDR3, the DNA is TGCAGTGCCCTCGACTCCACGTCCTACGAGCAGTACTTC. Its protein product is CSALDSTSYEQYF.

This rearrangement joins TRBV5-6 to TRBJ1-3; D unresolved. V lost 4 bases and J 0 bases, leaving 14 bases between the germline ends. The germline CDR1 and CDR2 sequences are SGHDT and YYEEEE. CDR3 length: 16 amino acids. The CDR3 DNA sequence: TGTGCCAGCAGCCTTCCGGGCAGGACCTCTGGAAACACCATATATTTT. Translating gives CASSLPGRTSGNTIYF.

The table lists this clone with a few counts. This rearrangement joins TRBV5-4 to TRBJ1-3, with unresolved D. The length of the CDR3 is 14 residues. Germline assignment: CDR1 SGHNT and CDR2 YYREEE (reference sequence). V lost 0 bases to trimming and J lost 0 bases, with 4 bases between them. Written as DNA, the CDR3 is TGTGCCAGCAGCTTGGGCGGCTCTGGAAACACCATATATTTT. It encodes CASSLGGSGNTIYF.

This clone appeared many times. The rearrangement links TRBV20-1 to TRBJ1-4; D not resolved. This CDR3 spans 13 amino acids. The V and J ends lost 5 bases and 4 bases respectively, with 11 bases between them. Germline loops: CDR1 DFQATT, CDR2 SNEGSKA (reference sequence). The CDR3 here is CSASTGINEKLFF. The CDR3, as DNA: TGCAGTGCTTCCACCGGTATTAATGAAAAACTGTTTTTT.

The CDR3 spells CASSLGMDSSPWTEAFF. In nucleotides, the CDR3 is TGCGCCAGCAGCTTGGGTATGGACAGCTCACCATGGACTGAAGCTTTCTTT. The chain recombines TRBV5-1 with TRBJ1-1; a weak D match, TRBD1 (6 bases). The V and J ends lost 0 bases and 5 bases respectively, with 20 bases between them. The CDR3 is made up of 17 amino acids. The V gene's germline CDR1 is SGHRS and CDR2 YFSETQ.

This clone was seen at least ten times. The chain carries TRBV20-1 and TRBJ2-5, with 14 bases fitting TRBD2. CDR1 is DFQATT, CDR2 SNEGSKA, per germline (reference sequence). The V and J ends lost 1 base and 4 bases, in that order; junction bases with no gene match: 5. CDR3 size: 16 residues. The CDR3 DNA follows: TGCAGTGCTAGAGGAACGACTAGCGGGAGGGTAGAGACCCAGTACTTC. It codes for CSARGTTSGRVETQYF.

This clone was detected many times. CDR3 region: CASSRTSGTGELFF. The CDR3 DNA sequence: TGTGCCAGCAGTCGAACTAGCGGGACCGGGGAGCTGTTTTTT. The chain combines TRBV6-1 with TRBJ2-2; TRBD2 agrees at 9 bases. Germline CDR1 is MNHNS and CDR2 is SASEGT. With V trimmed by 5 bases and J by 5 bases, 3 bases remained unmatched. This CDR3 has 14 residues.

This clone was seen more than once but under ten times. CDR3 DNA sequence: TGTGCCAGCAGCTTAGGGCAGGGTACCTACAATGAGCAGTTCTTC. Translation gives CASSLGQGTYNEQFF. The chain combines TRBV7-6 with TRBJ2-1; D possibly corresponds to TRBD1 (5 bases). Germline V lookup: CDR1 SGHVS, CDR2 FNYEAQ. Trimming cost V 1 base and J 2 bases, with 9 bases left between them. This CDR3 comprises 15 residues.

This clone appeared many times. The chain is built from TRBV7-9 and TRBJ2-7; the match to TRBD2 covers 8 bases. J lost 7 bases, V lost 1 base, and 9 bases had no gene match. Germline loops: CDR1 SEHNR, CDR2 FQNEAQ (reference sequence). The CDR3 length is 15 residues. DNA of the CDR3: TGTGCCAGCAGCTTAGTTTTAGCGGGACTGGGGGAGCAGTACTTC. This translates into CASSLVLAGLGEQYF.

The chain joins TRBV19 to TRBJ2-3, with a tentative D call TRBD1 (5 bases). This CDR3 region has 13 residues. Germline V gene data show CDR1 as LNHDA and CDR2 as SQIVND (reference sequence). The V and J ends lost 8 bases and 10 bases respectively, with 19 bases between them. CDR3 protein: CASADRREGAQYF. The CDR3 region has the DNA TGTGCCAGTGCCGACAGACGAGAAGGGGCGCAGTATTTT.

This rearrangement joins TRBV12-5 to TRBJ2-3; 10 bases match TRBD2. The CDR3 has 14 amino acids. V trimming: 4 bases; J trimming: 4 bases; junction bases outside the gene matches: 2. The V gene's germline CDR1 is LGHNT and CDR2 FRNRAP. CDR3 sequence (DNA): TGTGCTAGTGGTTCTAGCGGGAGCGCAGATACGCAGTATTTT. This encodes CASGSSGSADTQYF.

This clone was counted many times. The genes are TRBV19 and TRBJ2-7; TRBD1 agrees at 11 bases. The CDR3 consists of 15 residues. From germline, CDR1 is LNHDA and CDR2 SQIVND (reference sequence). Unmatched junction bases numbered 7, after V lost 4 bases and J lost 5 bases. CDR3 region: CASSTGGTGGNEQYF. In nucleotides, the CDR3 is TGTGCCAGTAGTACCGGCGGGACAGGGGGTAACGAGCAGTACTTC.